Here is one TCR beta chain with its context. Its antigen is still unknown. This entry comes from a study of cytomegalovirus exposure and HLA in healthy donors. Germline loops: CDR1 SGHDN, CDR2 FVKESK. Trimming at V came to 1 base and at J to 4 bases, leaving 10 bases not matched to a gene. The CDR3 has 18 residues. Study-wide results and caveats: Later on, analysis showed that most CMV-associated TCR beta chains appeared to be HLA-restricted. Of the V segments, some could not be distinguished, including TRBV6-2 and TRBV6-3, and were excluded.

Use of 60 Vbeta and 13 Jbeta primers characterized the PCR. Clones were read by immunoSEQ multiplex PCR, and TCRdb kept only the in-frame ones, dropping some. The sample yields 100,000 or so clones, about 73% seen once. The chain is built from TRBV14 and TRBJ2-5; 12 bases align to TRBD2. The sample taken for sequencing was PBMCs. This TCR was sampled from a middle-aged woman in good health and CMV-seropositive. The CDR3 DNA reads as TGTGCCAGCAGCCAAGGACTCCTAGCGGGAGGGCCAGGAGAGACCCAGTACTTC. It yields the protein CASSQGLLAGGPGETQYF.